The T cell receptor beta chain under discussion was sequenced for a study of blood T cell repertoires in COVID-19. Enrolled through a virtual design, the participants were between roughly 18 and 95 years of age and came from fewer than 30 US areas. Cohorts were assigned according to the clinical history that participants reported. The assay was immunoSEQ multiplex PCR, and TCRdb's table has in-frame clones only and misses some. The data hold under 300,000 clones, with about 87% observed a single time. The CDR3 is made up of 15 amino acids. Germline CDR1 and CDR2: SGHDT and YYEEEE. V was clipped by 0 bases and J by 5 bases; unmatched bases: 3.

The source of this sequence is a woman aged 35 to 49 with acute COVID-19. Sequencing was done on a sample of PBMCs or T cells enriched from blood (not recorded which). This chain joins TRBV5-6 and TRBJ2-2; 8 bases fit TRBD1. CDR3 DNA: TGTGCCAGCAGCTTGGCAGGGGGCTATACCGGGGAGCTGTTTTTT. Amino acid sequence: CASSLAGGYTGELFF.